A single sample gave rise to the 14 T cell receptor beta chains below, sequenced in a study of blood T cell repertoires in COVID-19. Profiled with immunoSEQ multiplex PCR; TCRdb holds only in-frame clones, not every one. The sample has around 280,000 clones, about 90% seen once. What was sequenced was peripheral blood. The receptors were sampled from a woman under 40 who had recovered from COVID-19.

The rearrangement links TRBV9 to TRBJ1-6; TRBD1 agrees at 10 bases. Germline V gene sequence: CDR1 SGDLS, CDR2 YYNGEE. The CDR3 is 14 amino acids. V was clipped by 4 bases and J by 10 bases; unmatched bases: 5. The DNA for the CDR3 is TGTGCCAGCAGCCCCGGACAGGGGGAGTCACCCCTCCACTTT. Protein sequence: CASSPGQGESPLHF.

The chain is built from TRBV18 and TRBJ2-1; D is perhaps TRBD1 (6 bases). V lost 3 bases and J lost 3, with 12 bases in between. Germline loops: CDR1 KGHSH, CDR2 LQKENI. The CDR3 consists of 15 residues. CDR3 in amino acids: CASSPLDRSYNEQFF. CDR3 in DNA: TGTGCCAGCTCACCCTTGGACAGAAGCTACAATGAGCAGTTCTTC.

The V call is TRBV5-4, the J call TRBJ1-4, with TRBD1 matching 7 bases. The CDR3 has 14 amino acids. Germline loops: CDR1 SGHNT, CDR2 YYREEE (reference sequence). J lost 5 bases, V lost 1 base, and 2 bases had no gene match. CDR3 DNA: TGTGCCAGCAGCTTGACAGGGGCGAATGAAAAACTGTTTTTT. Its translation: CASSLTGANEKLFF.

The J gene is TRBJ1-1, the V gene TRBV3-1 (or the pseudogene TRBV3-2); 7 bases align to TRBD1. Germline assignment: CDR1 LGHDT and CDR2 YNNKEL (reference sequence). CDR3 size: 16 residues. The junction had 9 bases not matched to a gene; V was cut back by 4 bases and J by 1 base. CDR3 sequence: CASSRQGSARNTEAFF. The CDR3, as DNA: TGTGCCAGCAGCCGACAGGGTTCGGCTCGGAACACTGAAGCTTTCTTT.

The chain carries TRBV2 and TRBJ2-3, with a possible D match to TRBD2 (5 bases). V lost 6 bases to trimming and J lost 1 base, with 8 bases between them. The CDR3 consists of 13 residues. The germline CDR1 and CDR2 sequences are SNHLY and FYNNEI. The CDR3 loop reads CASRFSGTDTQYF. The CDR3 DNA reads TGTGCCAGCAGATTTAGCGGCACAGATACGCAGTATTTT. Together with reference TRBV2 and TRBJ2-3, the CDR3 gives the full variable domain: EPEVTQTPSHQVTQMGQEVILRCVPISNHLYFYWYRQILGQKVEFLVSFYNNEISEKSEIFDDQFSVERPDGSNFTLKIRSTKLEDSAMYFCASRFSGTDTQYFGPGTRLTVL.

The chain joins TRBV5-6 to TRBJ2-7; D is possibly TRBD1 (6 bases). Germline V gene data show CDR1 as SGHDT and CDR2 as YYEEEE. This CDR3 is built from 14 residues. Trimming took off 1 base at V and 0 bases at J, with 8 bases between the two ends. DNA for the CDR3: TGTGCCAGCAGCTTGCCAGGGGTCTCCTACGAGCAGTACTTC. This translates into CASSLPGVSYEQYF.

The V call is TRBV3-1 (or the pseudogene TRBV3-2), the J call TRBJ1-5; no clear D. V lost 1 base, J lost 4 bases, and 5 bases lay in between. CDR3 length equals 13 residues. CDR1 is LGHDT, CDR2 YNNKEL, per germline (reference sequence). The CDR3 nucleotides read TGTGCCAGCAGCCAAGGGGCAAATCAGCCCCAGCATTTT. Its protein is CASSQGANQPQHF.

The chain links TRBV7-2 to TRBJ1-1; 8 bases match TRBD1. The CDR3 extends over 19 amino acids. CDR1 is SGHTA, CDR2 FQGNSA, per germline. Trimming cost V 5 bases and J 3 bases; bases outside gene matches: 20. CDR3 DNA: TGTGCCAGCAGCCTAGAGGTAGGCGGGACAGGTTTGGTAGACACTGAAGCTTTCTTT. It is translated as CASSLEVGGTGLVDTEAFF.

This clone has only one observation. The chain links TRBV7-6 to TRBJ1-1; D gene unclear. From germline, CDR1 is SGHVS and CDR2 FNYEAQ. Trimming left V 2 bases short and J 1 base short, with 11 bases between. The CDR3 runs 15 residues. As DNA, the CDR3 is TGTGCCAGCAGCTTATCCGGGGTGGGGAACACTGAAGCTTTCTTT. This encodes CASSLSGVGNTEAFF.

The J gene is TRBJ2-2, the V gene TRBV2; 9 bases map to TRBD1. The CDR3 covers 14 residues. CDR1 is SNHLY, CDR2 FYNNEI, per germline. V dropped 8 bases and J dropped 3; count of bases not matched to a gene: 4. The CDR3 is CASRTGVDTGELFF. In nucleotides, the CDR3 is TGTGCCAGCCGGACAGGGGTGGACACCGGGGAGCTGTTTTTT.

This chain links TRBV19 with TRBJ1-5; TRBD1 matches at 7 bases. The CDR3 has 14 residues. Germline trimming cut 1 base from V and 7 bases from J; bases unmatched to any gene: 4. From germline, CDR1 is LNHDA and CDR2 SQIVND (reference sequence). The CDR3 spells CASSIAAGGQPQHF. CDR3 DNA sequence: TGTGCCAGTAGTATAGCGGCAGGGGGGCAGCCCCAGCATTTT.

This clone was counted a single time. V and J are TRBV5-4 and TRBJ2-7; TRBD1 matches at 10 bases. This CDR3 is built from 15 residues. V was clipped by 3 bases and J by 3 bases; unmatched bases: 6. Germline assignment: CDR1 SGHNT and CDR2 YYREEE (reference sequence). CDR3 sequence reads: CASSSPGQGIYEQYF. In nucleotides, the CDR3 is TGTGCCAGCAGCTCACCGGGACAGGGGATCTACGAGCAGTACTTC.

This clone was counted once. The V gene is TRBV4-3, the J gene TRBJ1-1; no clear D. Germline CDR1 reads LGHNA; CDR2 reads YSLEER. V lost 1 base, J lost 1 base, and 7 bases lay in between. This CDR3 is 14 amino acids long. The CDR3 DNA is TGCGCCAGCAGCCAAGTCCGGGAGAACACTGAAGCTTTCTTT. Protein: CASSQVRENTEAFF.

This chain uses TRBV27 with TRBJ1-5, with D unclear. This CDR3 has 16 residues. CDR1 is MNHEY and CDR2 is SMNVEV in the germline V gene (reference sequence). The V end lost 0 bases, the J end lost 2 bases, and 11 bases lay between the germline ends. CDR3 loop: CASSLSRGRGNQPQHF. CDR3 coding DNA: TGTGCCAGCAGTTTATCTCGAGGGCGCGGCAATCAGCCCCAGCATTTT.